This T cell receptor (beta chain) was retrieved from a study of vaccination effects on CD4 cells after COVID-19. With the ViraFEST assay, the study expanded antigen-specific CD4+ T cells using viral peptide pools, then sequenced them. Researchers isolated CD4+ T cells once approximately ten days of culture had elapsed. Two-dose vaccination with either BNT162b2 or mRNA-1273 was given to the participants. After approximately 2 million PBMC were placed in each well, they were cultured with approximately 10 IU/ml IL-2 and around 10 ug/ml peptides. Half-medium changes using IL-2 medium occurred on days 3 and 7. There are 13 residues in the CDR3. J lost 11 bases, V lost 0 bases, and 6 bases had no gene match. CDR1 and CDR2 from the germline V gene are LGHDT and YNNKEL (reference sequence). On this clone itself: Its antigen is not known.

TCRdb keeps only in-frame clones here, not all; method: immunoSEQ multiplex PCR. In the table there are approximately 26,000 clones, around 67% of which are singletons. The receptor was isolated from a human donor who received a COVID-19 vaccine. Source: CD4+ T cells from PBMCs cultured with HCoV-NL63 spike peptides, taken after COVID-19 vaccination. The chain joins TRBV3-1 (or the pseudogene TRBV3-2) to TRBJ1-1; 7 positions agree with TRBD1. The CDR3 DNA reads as TGTGCCAGCAGCCAAGAGGACAGGTCCGGGGCTTTCTTT. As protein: CASSQEDRSGAFF.